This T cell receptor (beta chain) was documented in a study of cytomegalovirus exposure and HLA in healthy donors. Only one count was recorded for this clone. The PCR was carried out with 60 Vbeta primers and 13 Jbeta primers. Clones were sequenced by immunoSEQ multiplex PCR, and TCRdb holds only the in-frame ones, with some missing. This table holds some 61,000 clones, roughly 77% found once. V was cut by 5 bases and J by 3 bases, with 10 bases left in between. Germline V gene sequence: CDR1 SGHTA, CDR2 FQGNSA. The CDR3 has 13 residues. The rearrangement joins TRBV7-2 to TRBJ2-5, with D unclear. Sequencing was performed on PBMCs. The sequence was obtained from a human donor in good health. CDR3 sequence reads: CASSRYLEETQYF. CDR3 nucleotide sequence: TGTGCCAGCAGCCGCTACCTAGAAGAGACCCAGTACTTC.